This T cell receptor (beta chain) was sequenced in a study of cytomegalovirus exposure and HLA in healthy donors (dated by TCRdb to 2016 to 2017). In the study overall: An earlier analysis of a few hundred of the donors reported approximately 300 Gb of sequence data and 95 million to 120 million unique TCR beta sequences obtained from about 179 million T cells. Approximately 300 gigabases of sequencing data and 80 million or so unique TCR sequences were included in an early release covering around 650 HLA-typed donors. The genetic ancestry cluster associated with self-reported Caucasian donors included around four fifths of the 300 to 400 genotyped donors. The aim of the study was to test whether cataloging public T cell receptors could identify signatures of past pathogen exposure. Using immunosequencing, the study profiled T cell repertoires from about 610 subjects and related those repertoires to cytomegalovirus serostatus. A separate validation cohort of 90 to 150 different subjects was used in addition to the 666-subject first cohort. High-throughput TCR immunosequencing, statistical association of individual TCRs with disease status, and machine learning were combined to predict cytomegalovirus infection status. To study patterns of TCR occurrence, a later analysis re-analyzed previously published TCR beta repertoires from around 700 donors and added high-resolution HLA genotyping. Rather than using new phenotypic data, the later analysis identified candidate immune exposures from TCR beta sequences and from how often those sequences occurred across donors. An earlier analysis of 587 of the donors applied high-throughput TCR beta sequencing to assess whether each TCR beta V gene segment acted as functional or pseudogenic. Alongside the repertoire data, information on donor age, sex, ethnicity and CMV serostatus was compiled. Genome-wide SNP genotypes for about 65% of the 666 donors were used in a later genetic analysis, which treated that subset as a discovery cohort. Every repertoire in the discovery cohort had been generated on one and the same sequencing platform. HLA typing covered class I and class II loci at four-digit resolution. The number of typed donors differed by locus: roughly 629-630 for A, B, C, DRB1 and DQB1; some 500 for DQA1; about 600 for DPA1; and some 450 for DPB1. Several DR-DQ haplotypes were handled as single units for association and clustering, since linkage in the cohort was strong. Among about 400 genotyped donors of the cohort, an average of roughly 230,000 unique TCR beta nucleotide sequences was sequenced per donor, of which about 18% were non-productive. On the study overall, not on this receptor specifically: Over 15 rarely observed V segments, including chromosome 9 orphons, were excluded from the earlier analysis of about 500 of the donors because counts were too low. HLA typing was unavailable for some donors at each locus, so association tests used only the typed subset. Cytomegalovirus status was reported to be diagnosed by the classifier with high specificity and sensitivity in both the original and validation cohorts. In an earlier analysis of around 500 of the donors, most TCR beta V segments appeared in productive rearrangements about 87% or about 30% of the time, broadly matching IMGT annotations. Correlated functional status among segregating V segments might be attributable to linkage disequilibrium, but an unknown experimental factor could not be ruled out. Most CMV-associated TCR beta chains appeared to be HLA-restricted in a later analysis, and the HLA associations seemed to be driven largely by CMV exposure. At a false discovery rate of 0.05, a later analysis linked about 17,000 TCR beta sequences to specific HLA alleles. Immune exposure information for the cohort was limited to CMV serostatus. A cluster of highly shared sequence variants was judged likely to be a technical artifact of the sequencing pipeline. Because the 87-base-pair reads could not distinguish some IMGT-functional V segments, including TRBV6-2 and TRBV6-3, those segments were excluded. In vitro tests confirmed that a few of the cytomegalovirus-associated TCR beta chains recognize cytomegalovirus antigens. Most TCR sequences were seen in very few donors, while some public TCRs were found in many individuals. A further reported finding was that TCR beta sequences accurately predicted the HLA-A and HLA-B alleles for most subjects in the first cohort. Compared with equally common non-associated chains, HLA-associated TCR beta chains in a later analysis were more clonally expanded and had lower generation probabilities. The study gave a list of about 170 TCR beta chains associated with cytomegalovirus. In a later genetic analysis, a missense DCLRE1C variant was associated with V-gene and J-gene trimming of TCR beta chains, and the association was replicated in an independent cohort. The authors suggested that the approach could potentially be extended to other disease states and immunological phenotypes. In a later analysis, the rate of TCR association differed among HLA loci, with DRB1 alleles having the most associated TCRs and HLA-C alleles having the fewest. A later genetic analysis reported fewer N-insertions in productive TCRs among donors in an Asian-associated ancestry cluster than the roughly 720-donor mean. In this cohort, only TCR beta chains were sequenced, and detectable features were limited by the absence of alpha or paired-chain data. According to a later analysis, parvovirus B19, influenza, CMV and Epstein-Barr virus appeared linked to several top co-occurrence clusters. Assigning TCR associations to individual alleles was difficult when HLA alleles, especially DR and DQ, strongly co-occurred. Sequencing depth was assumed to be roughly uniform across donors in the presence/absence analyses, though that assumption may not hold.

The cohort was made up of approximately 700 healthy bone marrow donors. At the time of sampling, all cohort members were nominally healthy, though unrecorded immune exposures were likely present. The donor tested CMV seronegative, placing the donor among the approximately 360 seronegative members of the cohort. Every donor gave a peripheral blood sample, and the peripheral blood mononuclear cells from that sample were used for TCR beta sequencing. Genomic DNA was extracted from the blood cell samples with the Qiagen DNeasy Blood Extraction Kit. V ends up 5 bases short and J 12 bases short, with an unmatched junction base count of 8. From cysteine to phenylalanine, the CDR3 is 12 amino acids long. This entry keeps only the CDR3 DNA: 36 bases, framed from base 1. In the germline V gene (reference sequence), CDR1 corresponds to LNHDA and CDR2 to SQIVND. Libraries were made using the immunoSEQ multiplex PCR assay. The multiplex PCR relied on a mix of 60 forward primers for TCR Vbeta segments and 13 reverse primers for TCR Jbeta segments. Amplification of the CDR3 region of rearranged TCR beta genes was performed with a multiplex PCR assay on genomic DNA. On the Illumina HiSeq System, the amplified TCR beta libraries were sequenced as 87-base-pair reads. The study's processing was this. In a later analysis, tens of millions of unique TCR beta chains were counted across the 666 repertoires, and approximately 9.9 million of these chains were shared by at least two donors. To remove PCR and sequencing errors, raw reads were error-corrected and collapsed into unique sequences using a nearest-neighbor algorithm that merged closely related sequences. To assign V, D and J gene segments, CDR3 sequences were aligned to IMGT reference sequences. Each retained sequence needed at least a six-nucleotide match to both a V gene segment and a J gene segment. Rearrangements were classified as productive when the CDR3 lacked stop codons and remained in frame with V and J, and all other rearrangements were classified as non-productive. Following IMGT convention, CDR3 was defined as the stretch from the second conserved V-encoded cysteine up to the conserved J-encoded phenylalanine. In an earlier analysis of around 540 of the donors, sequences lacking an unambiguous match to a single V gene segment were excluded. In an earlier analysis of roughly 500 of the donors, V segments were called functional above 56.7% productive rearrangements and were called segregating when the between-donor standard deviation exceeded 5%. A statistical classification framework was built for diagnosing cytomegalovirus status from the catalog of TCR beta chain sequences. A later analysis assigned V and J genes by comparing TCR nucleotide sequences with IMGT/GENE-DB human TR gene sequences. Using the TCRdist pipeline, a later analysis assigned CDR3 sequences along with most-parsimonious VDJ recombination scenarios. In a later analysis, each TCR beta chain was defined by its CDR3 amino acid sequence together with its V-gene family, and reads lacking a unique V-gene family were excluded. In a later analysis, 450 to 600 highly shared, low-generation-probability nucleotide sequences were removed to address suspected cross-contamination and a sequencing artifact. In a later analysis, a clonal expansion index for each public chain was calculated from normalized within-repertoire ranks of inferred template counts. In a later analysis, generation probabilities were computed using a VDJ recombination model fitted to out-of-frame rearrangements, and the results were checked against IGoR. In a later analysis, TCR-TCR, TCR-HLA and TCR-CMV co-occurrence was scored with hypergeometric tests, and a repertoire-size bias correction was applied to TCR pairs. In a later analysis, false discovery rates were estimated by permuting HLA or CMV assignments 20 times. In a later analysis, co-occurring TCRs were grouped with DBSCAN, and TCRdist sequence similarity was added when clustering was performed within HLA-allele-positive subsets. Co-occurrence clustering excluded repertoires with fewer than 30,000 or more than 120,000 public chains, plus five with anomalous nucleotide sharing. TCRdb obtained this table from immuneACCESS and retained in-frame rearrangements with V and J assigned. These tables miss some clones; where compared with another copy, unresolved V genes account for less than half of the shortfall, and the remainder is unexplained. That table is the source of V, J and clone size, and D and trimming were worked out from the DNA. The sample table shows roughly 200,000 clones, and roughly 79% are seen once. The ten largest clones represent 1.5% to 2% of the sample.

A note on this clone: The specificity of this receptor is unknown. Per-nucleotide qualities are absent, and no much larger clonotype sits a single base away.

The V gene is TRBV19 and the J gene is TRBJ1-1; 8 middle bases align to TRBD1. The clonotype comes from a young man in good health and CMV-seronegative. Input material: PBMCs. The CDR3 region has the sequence CASSVQGAATFF. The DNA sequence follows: TGTGCCAGTAGTGTTCAGGGGGCTGCTACTTTCTTT. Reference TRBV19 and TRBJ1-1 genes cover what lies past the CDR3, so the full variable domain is DGGITQSPKYLFRKEGQNVTLSCEQNLNHDAMYWYRQDPGQGLRLIYYSQIVNDFQKGDIAEGYSVSREKKESFPLTVTSAQKNPTAFYLCASSVQGAATFFGQGTRLTVV.